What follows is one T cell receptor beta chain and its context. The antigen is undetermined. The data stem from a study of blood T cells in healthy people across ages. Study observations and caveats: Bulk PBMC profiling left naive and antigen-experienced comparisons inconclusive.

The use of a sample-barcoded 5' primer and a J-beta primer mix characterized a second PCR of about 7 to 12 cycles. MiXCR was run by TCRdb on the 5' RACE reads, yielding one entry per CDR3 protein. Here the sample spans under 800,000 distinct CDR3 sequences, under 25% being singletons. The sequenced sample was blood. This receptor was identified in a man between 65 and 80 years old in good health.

This chain's CDR3 is CASSDNGSPQETQYF. CDR3 DNA sequence: TGCGCCAGCAGCGATAACGGGAGTCCGCAAGAGACCCAGTACTTC. The chain has TRBV5-1 and TRBJ2-5; D possibly corresponds to TRBD2 (6 bases). V was shortened by 4 bases and J by 2 bases, with 15 bases between the two germline ends. This CDR3 comprises 15 residues. Germline V lookup: CDR1 SGHRS, CDR2 YFSETQ.